The clone carrying this T cell receptor beta chain was counted only a few times. Its antigen is still unknown. The data were taken from a study of cytomegalovirus exposure and HLA in healthy donors. The PCR made use of 60 Vbeta and 13 Jbeta primers. Only in-frame clones appear in the TCRdb table, and some are missing; sequencing was by immunoSEQ multiplex PCR. The sample contains approximately 130,000 clones, roughly 9% of which appear only once. Broader study findings: A later analysis, which compared TCR beta chains of equal frequency, found the HLA-associated ones more clonally expanded.

The TCR comes from a woman aged 40 to 55 in good health and CMV-seropositive. Sequencing used PBMCs.

CDR3 amino acids: CASSQQGANGYTF. The CDR3 DNA reads as TGTGCCAGCAGTCAACAGGGGGCGAATGGCTACACCTTC. The V call is TRBV28, the J call TRBJ1-2; 9 nucleotides match TRBD1. Germline trimming cut 5 bases from V and 6 bases from J; bases unmatched to any gene: 4. CDR3 length equals 13 residues. Germline V gene data show CDR1 as MDHEN and CDR2 as SYDVKM.